The text below deals with one T cell receptor (beta chain). Its antigen is currently unknown. CDR3 length: 14 amino acids. The V segment lost 3 bases and the J segment 4 bases; nucleotides outside the gene matches: 1. The germline CDR1 and CDR2 sequences are SGHRS and YFSETQ. The source of the sample is a study of graft-versus-host responses after intestinal transplantation. Overall study context: All recipients got anti-thymocyte globulin induction, then tacrolimus and steroids for approximately 3 years. Study outcomes and limitations: An association linked early post-transplant HvG declines with peak circulating GvH clone levels.

Graft samples were processed, releasing intraepithelial and lamina propria lymphocytes. TCRdb's table, derived via immunoSEQ multiplex PCR, lists solely in-frame clones and lacks some. The sample carries around 8,000 clones, over 80% recorded once. The receptor's source is a human patient who received an intestinal transplant, so some T cells may come from the graft donor. The specimen comprised ileum tissue, sampled about 130 days after transplant. The gene calls are TRBV5-1 and TRBJ2-1, with 10 bases fitting TRBD2. DNA of the CDR3: TGCGCCAGCAGCTGGACTAGCGGTTACAATGAGCAGTTCTTC. It is translated as CASSWTSGYNEQFF.